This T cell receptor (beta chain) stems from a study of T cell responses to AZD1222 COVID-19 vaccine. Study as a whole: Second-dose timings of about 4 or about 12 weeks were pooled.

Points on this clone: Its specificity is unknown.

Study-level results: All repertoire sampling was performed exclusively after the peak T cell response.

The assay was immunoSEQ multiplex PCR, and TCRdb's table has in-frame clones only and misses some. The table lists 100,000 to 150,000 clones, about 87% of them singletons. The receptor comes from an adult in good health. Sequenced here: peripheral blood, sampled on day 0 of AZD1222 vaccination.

The CDR3 region has the DNA TGTGCCAGCAGTGACTCGGTAGGGAACACTGAAGCTTTCTTT. Encoded protein: CASSDSVGNTEAFF. The chain recombines TRBV6-4 with TRBJ1-1; D remains unclear. Germline V gene sequence: CDR1 MRHNA, CDR2 SNTAGT. V was clipped by 0 bases and J by 1 base, with 6 bases between them. The CDR3 loop spans 14 amino acids.